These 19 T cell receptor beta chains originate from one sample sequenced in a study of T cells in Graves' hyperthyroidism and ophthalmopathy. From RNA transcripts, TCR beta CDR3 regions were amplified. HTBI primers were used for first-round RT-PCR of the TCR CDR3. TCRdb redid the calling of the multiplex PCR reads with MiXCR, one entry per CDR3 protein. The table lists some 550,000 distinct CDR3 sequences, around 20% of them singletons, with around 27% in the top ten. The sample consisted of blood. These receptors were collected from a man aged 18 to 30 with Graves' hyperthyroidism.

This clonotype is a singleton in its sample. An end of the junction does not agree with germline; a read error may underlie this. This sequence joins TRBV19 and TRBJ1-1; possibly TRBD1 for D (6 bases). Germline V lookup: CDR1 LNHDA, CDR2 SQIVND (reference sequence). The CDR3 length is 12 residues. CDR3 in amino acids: CATRAGGTEVFF. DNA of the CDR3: TGTGCCACCCGGGCGGGGGGCACTGAAGTTTTCTTT.

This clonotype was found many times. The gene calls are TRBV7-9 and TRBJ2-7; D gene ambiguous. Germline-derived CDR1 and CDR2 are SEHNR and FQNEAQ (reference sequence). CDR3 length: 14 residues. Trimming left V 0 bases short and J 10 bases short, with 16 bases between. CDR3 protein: CASSLAGNPSGQYF. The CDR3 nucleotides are TGTGCCAGCAGCTTAGCCGGCAACCCCTCCGGCCAGTACTTC.

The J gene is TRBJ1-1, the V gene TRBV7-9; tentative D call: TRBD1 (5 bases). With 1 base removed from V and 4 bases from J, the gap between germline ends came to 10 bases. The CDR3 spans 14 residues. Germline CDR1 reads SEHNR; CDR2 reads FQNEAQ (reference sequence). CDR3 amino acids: CASSLVGVPTEAFF. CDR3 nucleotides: TGTGCCAGCAGCTTAGTGGGGGTGCCCACTGAAGCTTTCTTT.

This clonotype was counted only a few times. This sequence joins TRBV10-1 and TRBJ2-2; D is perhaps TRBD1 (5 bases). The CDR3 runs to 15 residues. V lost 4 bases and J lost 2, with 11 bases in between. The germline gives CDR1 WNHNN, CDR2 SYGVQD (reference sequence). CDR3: CASSADNRNTGELFF. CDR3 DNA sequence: TGCGCCAGCAGTGCGGACAACCGAAACACCGGGGAGCTGTTTTTT.

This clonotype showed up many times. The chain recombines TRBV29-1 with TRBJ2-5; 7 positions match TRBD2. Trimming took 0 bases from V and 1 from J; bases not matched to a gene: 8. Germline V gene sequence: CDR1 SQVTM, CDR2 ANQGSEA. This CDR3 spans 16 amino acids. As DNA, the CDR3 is TGCAGCGTTGAAGATCGGGGGGTATCGGGCCAAGAGACCCAGTACTTC. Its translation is CSVEDRGVSGQETQYF.

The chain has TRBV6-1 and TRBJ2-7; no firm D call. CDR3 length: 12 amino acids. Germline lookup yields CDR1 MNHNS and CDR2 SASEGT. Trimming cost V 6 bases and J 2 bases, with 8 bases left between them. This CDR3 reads CASRPNTYEQYF. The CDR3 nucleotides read TGTGCCAGCAGACCAAACACCTACGAGCAGTACTTC.

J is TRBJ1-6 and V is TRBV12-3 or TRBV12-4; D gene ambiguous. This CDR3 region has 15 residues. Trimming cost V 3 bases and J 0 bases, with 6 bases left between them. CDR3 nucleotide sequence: TGTGCCAGCAGTTTCTCGCTCTCCTATAATTCACCCCTCCACTTT. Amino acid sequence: CASSFSLSYNSPLHF.

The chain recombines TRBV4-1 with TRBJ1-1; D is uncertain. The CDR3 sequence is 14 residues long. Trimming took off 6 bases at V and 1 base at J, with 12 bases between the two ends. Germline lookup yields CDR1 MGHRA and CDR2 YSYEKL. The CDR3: CASSQDRWNTEAFF. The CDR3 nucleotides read TGCGCCAGCAGTCAGGATCGATGGAACACTGAAGCTTTCTTT.

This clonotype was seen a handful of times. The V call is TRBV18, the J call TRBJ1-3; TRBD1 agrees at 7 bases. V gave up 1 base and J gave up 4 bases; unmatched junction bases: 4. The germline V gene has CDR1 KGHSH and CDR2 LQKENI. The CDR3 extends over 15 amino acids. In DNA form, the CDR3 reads TGTGCCAGCTCACCACTGACAGGGCAAGGAAACACCATATATTTT. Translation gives CASSPLTGQGNTIYF.

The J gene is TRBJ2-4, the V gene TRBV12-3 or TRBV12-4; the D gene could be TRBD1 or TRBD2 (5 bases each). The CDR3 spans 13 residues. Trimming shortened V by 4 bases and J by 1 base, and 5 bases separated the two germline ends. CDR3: CASSWGAKNIQYF. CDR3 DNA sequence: TGTGCCAGCAGTTGGGGGGCCAAAAACATTCAGTACTTC.

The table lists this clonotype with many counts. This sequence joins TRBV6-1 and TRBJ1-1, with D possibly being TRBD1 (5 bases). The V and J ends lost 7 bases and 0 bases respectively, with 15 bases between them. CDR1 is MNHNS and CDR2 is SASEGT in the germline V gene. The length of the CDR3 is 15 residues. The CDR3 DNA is TGTGCCAGCATGCTTGTAGGAGGGGTGAACACTGAAGCTTTCTTT. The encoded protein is CASMLVGGVNTEAFF.

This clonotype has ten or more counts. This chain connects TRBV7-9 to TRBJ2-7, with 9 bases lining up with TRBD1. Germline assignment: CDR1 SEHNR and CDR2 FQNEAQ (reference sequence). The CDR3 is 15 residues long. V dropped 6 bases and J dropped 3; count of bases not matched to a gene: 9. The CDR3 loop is CASSYEGTGNYEQYF. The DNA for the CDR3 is TGTGCCAGCAGTTACGAGGGGACAGGGAACTACGAGCAGTACTTC.

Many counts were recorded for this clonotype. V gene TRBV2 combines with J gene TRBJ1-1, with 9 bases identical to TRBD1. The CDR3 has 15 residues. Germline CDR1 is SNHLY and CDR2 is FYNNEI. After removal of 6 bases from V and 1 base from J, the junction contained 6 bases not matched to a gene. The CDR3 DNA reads TGTGCCAGCAGGCTGGACAGGGGCCGGAACACTGAAGCTTTCTTT. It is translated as CASRLDRGRNTEAFF. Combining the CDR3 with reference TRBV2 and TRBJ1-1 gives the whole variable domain EPEVTQTPSHQVTQMGQEVILRCVPISNHLYFYWYRQILGQKVEFLVSFYNNEISEKSEIFDDQFSVERPDGSNFTLKIRSTKLEDSAMYFCASRLDRGRNTEAFFGQGTRLTVV.

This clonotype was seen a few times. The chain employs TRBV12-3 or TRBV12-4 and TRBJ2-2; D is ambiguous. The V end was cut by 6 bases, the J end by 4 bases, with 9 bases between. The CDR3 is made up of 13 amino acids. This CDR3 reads CASSPEVTGELFF. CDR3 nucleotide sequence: TGTGCCAGCAGCCCCGAGGTCACCGGGGAGCTGTTTTTT.

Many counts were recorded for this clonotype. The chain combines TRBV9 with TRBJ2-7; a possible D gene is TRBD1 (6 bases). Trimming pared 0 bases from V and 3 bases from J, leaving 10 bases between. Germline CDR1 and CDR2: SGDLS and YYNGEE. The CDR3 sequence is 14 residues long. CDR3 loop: CASSVGLGGYEQYF. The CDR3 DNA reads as TGTGCCAGCAGCGTAGGCCTAGGGGGCTACGAGCAGTACTTC.

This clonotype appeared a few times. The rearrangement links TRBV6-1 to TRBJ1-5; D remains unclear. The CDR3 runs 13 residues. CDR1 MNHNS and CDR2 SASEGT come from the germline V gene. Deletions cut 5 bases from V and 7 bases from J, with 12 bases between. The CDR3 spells CASSLKGRQPQHF. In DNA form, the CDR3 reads TGTGCCAGCAGTCTGAAGGGAAGACAGCCCCAGCATTTT.

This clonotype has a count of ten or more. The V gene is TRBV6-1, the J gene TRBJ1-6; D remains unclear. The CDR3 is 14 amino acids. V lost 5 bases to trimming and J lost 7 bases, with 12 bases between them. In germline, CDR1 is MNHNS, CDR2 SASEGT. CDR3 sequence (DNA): TGTGCCAGCAGTCGGTGGCGAGAAAATTCACCCCTCCACTTT. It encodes CASSRWRENSPLHF.

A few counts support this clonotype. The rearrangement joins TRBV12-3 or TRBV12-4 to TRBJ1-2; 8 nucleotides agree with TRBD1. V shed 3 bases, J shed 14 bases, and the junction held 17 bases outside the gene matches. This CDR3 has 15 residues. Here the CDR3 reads CASSFGMGQEEGETF. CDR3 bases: TGTGCCAGCAGTTTTGGTATGGGACAGGAGGAGGGGGAAACCTTC.

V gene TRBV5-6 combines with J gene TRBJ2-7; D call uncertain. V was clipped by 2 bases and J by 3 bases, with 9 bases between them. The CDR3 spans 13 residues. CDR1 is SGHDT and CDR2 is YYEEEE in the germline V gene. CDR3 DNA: TGTGCCAGCAGCTTTGTAGGGTACTACGAGCAGTACTTC. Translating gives CASSFVGYYEQYF.